Sequencing of this TCR beta chain was carried out in a study of cytomegalovirus exposure and HLA in healthy donors. This CDR3 has 17 amino acids. Germline V CDR1 and CDR2: SGHNT, YYREEE (reference sequence). The V gene end was trimmed by 3 bases and the J gene end by 3 bases; junction bases not matched to a gene: 9. The PCR had 60 Vbeta and 13 Jbeta primers. Assay used: immunoSEQ multiplex PCR; TCRdb lists only in-frame clones, some missing. This repertoire shows over 150,000 clones, around 75% found once; its top ten account for around 4.6%. Study observations and caveats: Certain sequence variants were highly shared and formed a cluster, and this cluster was likely a sequencing artifact. It was 150 to 200 TCR beta chains that were listed as cytomegalovirus-associated.

Details on this clone: What it recognizes is unknown.

The chain carries TRBV5-4 and TRBJ2-5; 12 bases align to TRBD2. This sequence was found in a male donor in good health and CMV-seronegative. Sample: PBMCs. The CDR3 is CASSWGPTSGGKETQYF. CDR3 nucleotide sequence: TGTGCCAGCAGCTGGGGGCCCACTAGCGGGGGGAAAGAGACCCAGTACTTC.